One sample yielded the 27 T cell receptor beta chains listed below, sequenced in a study of neurological immune-mediated disorders (dated by TCRdb to the late 2010s). The library was produced with 5' RACE. Instrument on record: Illumina HiSeq 2500. TCRdb handled the public reads itself, with Q25 trimming in fastp and clone calling in MiXCR, and kept productive beta chains. Each CDR3 protein appears once, grouped with its most common genes and DNA. This sample gives about 51,000 distinct CDR3 sequences in total; around 17% of them show up just once. The top ten hold roughly 4.5% of the sample. Sample: PBMCs. These receptors were taken from a man between 60 and 75 years old in good health.

The genes are TRBV6-2 or TRBV6-3 and TRBJ2-1, with 16 positions matching TRBD2. Germline V gives CDR1 MNHEY, CDR2 SVGEGT. This CDR3 has 16 amino acids. V lost 6 bases and J lost 8; bases outside the gene matches: 7. The CDR3 region has the DNA TGTGCCAGCAGGCAGGGACTAGCGGGGGGGGAAGATGAGCAGTTCTTC. This sequence encodes CASRQGLAGGEDEQFF.

This clonotype showed up many times. This sequence joins TRBV28 and TRBJ2-1; 11 bases agree with TRBD2. Germline V gene sequence: CDR1 MDHEN, CDR2 SYDVKM. With 4 bases clipped from V and 3 bases from J, the junction kept 2 bases outside the gene matches. There are 15 residues in the CDR3. CDR3 protein: CASSYGTSGYNEQFF. The CDR3 DNA is TGTGCCAGCAGTTACGGGACTAGCGGCTACAATGAGCAGTTCTTC.

At least ten counts were recorded for this clonotype. The chain employs TRBV5-6 and TRBJ2-1; 9 nucleotides match TRBD2. The V and J ends lost 0 bases and 2 bases, in that order; junction bases with no gene match: 6. Germline V lookup: CDR1 SGHDT, CDR2 YYEEEE. This CDR3 has 17 amino acids. CDR3 sequence reads: CASSLDSGSNPYNEQFF. The DNA of the CDR3 is TGTGCCAGCAGCTTGGATAGCGGGAGTAATCCCTACAATGAGCAGTTCTTC. Full variable domain (rest looked up from reference TRBV5-6 and TRBJ2-1): DAGVTQSPTHLIKTRGQQVTLRCSPKSGHDTVSWYQQALGQGPQFIFQYYEEEERQRGNFPDRFSGHQFPNYSSELNVNALLLGDSALYLCASSLDSGSNPYNEQFFGPGTRLTVL.

This clonotype appeared many times. The chain joins TRBV6-1 to TRBJ2-2; D assignment may be TRBD1 or TRBD2 (6 bases each). The V end was cut by 0 bases, the J end by 6 bases, with 11 bases between. CDR3 size: 15 residues. Germline V gene sequence: CDR1 MNHNS, CDR2 SASEGT. CDR3 nucleotide sequence: TGTGCCAGCAGTGAAGCGCTGAGGGGGGCCGGGGAGCTGTTTTTT. It codes for CASSEALRGAGELFF.

The table lists this clonotype with many counts. The V call is TRBV5-1, the J call TRBJ2-3, with 8 bases aligning to TRBD2. The CDR3 is 13 amino acids. Unmatched junction bases numbered 2, after V lost 4 bases and J lost 4 bases. Per germline, CDR1 SGHRS and CDR2 YFSETQ. The CDR3 DNA follows: TGCGCCAGCAGCAGGACTAGCTCAGATACGCAGTATTTT. Translated: CASSRTSSDTQYF.

In this sample, this clonotype turned up many times. The chain employs TRBV20-1 and TRBJ2-1; 12 bases are shared with TRBD2. The CDR3 loop spans 14 amino acids. Unmatched junction bases numbered 4, after V lost 5 bases and J lost 5 bases. Germline V gene lookup returns CDR1 DFQATT and CDR2 SNEGSKA (reference sequence). The CDR3 protein is CSAPGLAGNNEQFF. In nucleotides, the CDR3 is TGCAGTGCTCCGGGACTAGCGGGTAACAATGAGCAGTTCTTC.

The rearrangement uses TRBV4-3 and TRBJ2-1; TRBD2 matches 11 bases. Germline V gene data show CDR1 as LGHNA and CDR2 as YSLEER. With 1 base clipped from V and 3 bases from J, the junction kept 8 bases outside the gene matches. This CDR3 is built from 18 residues. CDR3 sequence: CASSQAASGRPGYNEQFF. In nucleotides, the CDR3 is TGCGCCAGCAGCCAAGCTGCTAGCGGGAGGCCCGGCTACAATGAGCAGTTCTTC.

This clonotype was counted ten times or more. The chain uses TRBV14 and TRBJ1-1, with TRBD1 matching over 8 bases. Germline trimming cut 1 base from V and 7 bases from J; bases unmatched to any gene: 5. There are 14 residues in the CDR3. The V gene's germline CDR1 is SGHDN and CDR2 FVKESK. The DNA for the CDR3 is TGTGCCAGCAGCCAAGGGACAGGGTATATTGAAGCTTTCTTT. Translated, it gives CASSQGTGYIEAFF.

This clonotype was counted many times. The V call is TRBV28, the J call TRBJ2-5; D possibly matches TRBD1 or TRBD2 (5 bases each). V was pared by 7 bases and J by 5 bases, with 8 bases between. Germline CDR1 reads MDHEN; CDR2 reads SYDVKM. There are 11 residues in the CDR3. Written as DNA, the CDR3 is TGTGCCAGCACGGGGCGTGAGACCCAGTACTTC. It translates to CASTGRETQYF. The entire variable domain, with the rest obtained from reference TRBV28 and TRBJ2-5, is as follows: DVKVTQSSRYLVKRTGEKVFLECVQDMDHENMFWYRQDPGLGLRLIYFSYDVKMKEKGDIPEGYSVSREKKERFSLILESASTNQTSMYLCASTGRETQYFGPGTRLLVL.

This clonotype occurred many times. The chain employs TRBV12-3 or TRBV12-4 and TRBJ1-1; 8 bases match TRBD1. There are 13 residues in the CDR3. The V segment lost 6 bases and the J segment 4 bases; nucleotides outside the gene matches: 4. CDR3 DNA: TGTGCCAGCAGCAGAGGACAGGGCACTGAAGCTTTCTTT. As protein: CASSRGQGTEAFF.

This clonotype has at least ten counts. The CDR3 loop reads CASSLAGDIGDTQYF. The CDR3 DNA follows: TGTGCCAGCAGTTTAGCAGGCGATATTGGTGATACGCAGTATTTT. This chain links TRBV12-3 or TRBV12-4 with TRBJ2-3, with no clear D. CDR3 size: 15 residues. Trimming cost V 0 bases and J 6 bases, with 13 bases left between them.

This clonotype was seen many times. The genes are TRBV27 and TRBJ2-7; 7 bases map to TRBD2. V was pared by 6 bases and J by 3 bases, with 8 bases of the junction left unmatched. CDR1 is MNHEY and CDR2 is SMNVEV in the germline V gene (reference sequence). This CDR3 is built from 14 residues. The CDR3 loop is CASSIAGRSYEQYF. CDR3 bases: TGTGCCAGCAGCATAGCGGGTCGAAGCTACGAGCAGTACTTC.

This clonotype was recorded at least ten times. V is TRBV7-9 and J is TRBJ2-1; 12 nucleotides line up with TRBD2. The trim removed 6 bases at V and 7 bases at J, leaving 13 bases unmatched. The CDR3 consists of 17 residues. Germline CDR1 and CDR2: SEHNR and FQNEAQ (reference sequence). CDR3 DNA: TGTGCCAGCAGGCCCCCCTCTAGCGGGAGGGCCGGAAATGAGCAGTTCTTC. Protein: CASRPPSSGRAGNEQFF.

This clonotype was found many times. V gene TRBV28 combines with J gene TRBJ2-7; a weak D match, TRBD2 (5 bases). The V gene's germline CDR1 is MDHEN and CDR2 SYDVKM. The CDR3 has 14 amino acids. Trimming removed 6 bases from V and 4 bases from J, with 16 bases in between. The CDR3 region is CASRGSARGYEQYF. DNA of the CDR3: TGTGCCAGCAGGGGCAGTGCCAGAGGGTACGAGCAGTACTTC.

The table lists this clonotype with many counts. The chain employs TRBV18 and TRBJ2-7; no firm D call. Per the germline V gene, CDR1 is KGHSH and CDR2 is LQKENI. Deletions cut 0 bases from V and 4 bases from J, with 10 bases between. The CDR3 is 14 residues long. The CDR3 DNA reads as TGTGCCAGCTCACCACCGGTTCAGGAGTACGAGCAGTACTTC. Amino acid sequence: CASSPPVQEYEQYF.

At least ten counts were recorded for this clonotype. This chain's CDR3 is CASSLGGTGFNEQFF. The CDR3 coding sequence is TGTGCCAGCAGCTTAGGGGGGACAGGGTTCAATGAGCAGTTCTTC. The chain carries TRBV7-8 and TRBJ2-1; 9 bases fit TRBD1. The CDR3 has 15 amino acids. In germline, CDR1 is SGHVS, CDR2 FQNEAQ. V was pared by 1 base and J by 6 bases, with 4 bases of the junction left unmatched.

The table lists this clonotype with many counts. The CDR3 protein is CASSYRTKNIQYF. The CDR3 DNA reads as TGTGCCAGCAGCTATAGAACCAAAAACATTCAGTACTTC. The chain carries TRBV7-2 and TRBJ2-4; D is uncertain. There are 13 residues in the CDR3. The germline V gene has CDR1 SGHTA and CDR2 FQGNSA. V was pared by 4 bases and J by 2 bases, with 6 bases between.

This clonotype was counted at least ten times. The chain joins TRBV2 to TRBJ1-5, with 7 nucleotides matching TRBD1. CDR3 length: 14 residues. Unmatched junction bases numbered 4, after V lost 8 bases and J lost 0 bases. Germline CDR1 is SNHLY and CDR2 is FYNNEI. The CDR3 nucleotides read TGTGCCAGCGGGGACAGCAATAGCAATCAGCCCCAGCATTTT. Amino acids: CASGDSNSNQPQHF.

The DNA of the CDR3 is TGCGCCAGCGCTCTCCAGGGCGGTGAGACCCAGCATTTT. It encodes CASALQGGETQHF. The chain uses TRBV5-1 and TRBJ1-5; the D gene is possibly TRBD1 (5 bases). V dropped 7 bases and J dropped 11 bases, with 19 bases sitting between them. Germline V gene data show CDR1 as SGHRS and CDR2 as YFSETQ. The CDR3 is 13 residues long. The whole variable domain, filled in from reference TRBV5-1 and TRBJ1-5, reads KAGVTQTPRYLIKTRGQQVTLSCSPISGHRSVSWYQQTPGQGLQFLFEYFSETQRNKGNFPGRFSGRQFSNSRSEMNVSTLELGDSALYLCASALQGGETQHFGDGTRLSIL.

This clonotype ranks as medium-sized (0.01 to 0.1%). J is TRBJ2-3 and V is TRBV7-9; D not resolved. Germline values: CDR1 SEHNR, CDR2 FQNEAQ (reference sequence). Deletions cut 5 bases from V and 6 bases from J, with 9 bases between. This CDR3 has 12 amino acids. CDR3 nucleotide sequence: TGTGCCAGCAGCCCGCCCGCGGATACGCAGTATTTT. Translating it yields CASSPPADTQYF.

This clonotype was counted at least ten times. The chain is built from TRBV7-2 and TRBJ2-5; either TRBD1 or TRBD2 may fit D (6 bases each). CDR1 SGHTA and CDR2 FQGNSA come from the germline V gene. V dropped 5 bases and J dropped 5 bases, with 18 bases sitting between them. The CDR3 length is 15 residues. The DNA for the CDR3 is TGTGCCAGCAGCCTCAGGCCGGGGGCTGGGGAGACCCAGTACTTC. The encoded protein is CASSLRPGAGETQYF.

This clonotype was seen at least ten times. The chain carries TRBV2 and TRBJ2-6, with 11 bases identical to TRBD1. The CDR3 covers 18 residues. Germline lookup yields CDR1 SNHLY and CDR2 FYNNEI. The ends lost 6 bases at V and 3 bases at J; junction bases unmatched: 10. CDR3 amino acids: CASRPGQGALVGANVLTF. CDR3 nucleotides: TGTGCCAGCAGACCAGGACAGGGGGCGTTAGTTGGGGCCAACGTCCTGACTTTC. The full variable domain, completed using reference TRBV2 and TRBJ2-6, is EPEVTQTPSHQVTQMGQEVILRCVPISNHLYFYWYRQILGQKVEFLVSFYNNEISEKSEIFDDQFSVERPDGSNFTLKIRSTKLEDSAMYFCASRPGQGALVGANVLTFGAGSRLTVL.

This clonotype has just a few counts. J is TRBJ2-1 and V is TRBV7-3; no definite D call. Germline CDR1 is SGHTA and CDR2 is FQGTGA. The length of the CDR3 is 13 residues. Between the trimmed V and J ends, which lost 2 bases and 5 bases, there was a span of 7 bases. CDR3 nucleotides: TGTGCCAGCAGCTTAGGGGTCAACAATGAGCAGTTCTTC. It translates to CASSLGVNNEQFF.

In this sample, this clonotype turned up many times. The V call is TRBV12-3 or TRBV12-4, the J call TRBJ1-1, with 8 bases matching TRBD1. CDR3 size: 11 residues. Unmatched junction bases numbered 4, after V lost 6 bases and J lost 10 bases. The CDR3 loop reads CASSAGTGAFF. CDR3 sequence (DNA): TGTGCCAGCAGCGCCGGGACAGGAGCTTTCTTT.

This chain uses TRBV5-4 with TRBJ2-4, with 9 bases identical to TRBD1. The last part of the DNA fits TRBJ2-1 better; the J call may be wrong. The CDR3 is 15 residues long. CDR1 and CDR2 from the germline V gene are SGHNT and YYREEE (reference sequence). CDR3 sequence (DNA): TGTGCCAGCAGCATCGGGACAGGGAGCAAAAACATTCAGTTCTTC. Its translation is CASSIGTGSKNIQFF.

The table lists this clonotype with many counts. The chain has TRBV7-2 and TRBJ1-5; 8 bases are a match to TRBD1. Germline V gene lookup returns CDR1 SGHTA and CDR2 FQGNSA. The CDR3 covers 14 residues. Trimming at V came to 5 bases and at J to 3 bases, leaving 3 bases not matched to a gene. The CDR3 protein is CASSRTGINQPQHF. CDR3 bases: TGTGCCAGCAGCAGGACAGGGATCAATCAGCCCCAGCATTTT.

The chain combines TRBV28 with TRBJ1-5, with D perhaps TRBD1 (5 bases). Trimming removed 2 bases at V and 0 bases at J, with 17 bases between. CDR1 and CDR2 from the germline V gene are MDHEN and SYDVKM. This CDR3 contains 18 residues. The CDR3 is CASSLRTGLLISNQPQHF. CDR3 DNA sequence: TGTGCCAGCAGTTTAAGGACGGGGCTCCTAATTAGCAATCAGCCCCAGCATTTT. The whole variable domain, filled in from reference TRBV28 and TRBJ1-5, reads DVKVTQSSRYLVKRTGEKVFLECVQDMDHENMFWYRQDPGLGLRLIYFSYDVKMKEKGDIPEGYSVSREKKERFSLILESASTNQTSMYLCASSLRTGLLISNQPQHFGDGTRLSIL.